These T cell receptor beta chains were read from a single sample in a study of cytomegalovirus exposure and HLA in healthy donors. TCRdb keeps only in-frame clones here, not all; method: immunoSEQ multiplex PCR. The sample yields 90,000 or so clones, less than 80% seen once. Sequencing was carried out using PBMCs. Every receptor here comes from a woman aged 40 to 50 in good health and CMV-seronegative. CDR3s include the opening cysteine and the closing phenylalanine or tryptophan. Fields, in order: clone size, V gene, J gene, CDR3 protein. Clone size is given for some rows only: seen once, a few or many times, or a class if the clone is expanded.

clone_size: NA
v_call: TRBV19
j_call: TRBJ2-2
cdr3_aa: CASRLTSGWIGELFF

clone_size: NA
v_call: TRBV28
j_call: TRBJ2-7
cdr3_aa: CASSPPDRGYEQYF

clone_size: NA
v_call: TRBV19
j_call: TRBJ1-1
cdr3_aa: CASSIPGDVFTEAFF

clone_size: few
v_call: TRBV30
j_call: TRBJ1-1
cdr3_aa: CAWSVQFDTEAFF

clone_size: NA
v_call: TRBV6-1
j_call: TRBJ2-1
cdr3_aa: CASSGLTPFF

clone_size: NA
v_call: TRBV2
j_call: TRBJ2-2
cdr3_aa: CASTGTGNTGELFF

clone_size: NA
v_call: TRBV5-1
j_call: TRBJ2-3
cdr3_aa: CASTLAGVELSTDTQYF

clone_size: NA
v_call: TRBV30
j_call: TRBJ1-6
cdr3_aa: CAWRGQGGRSPLHF

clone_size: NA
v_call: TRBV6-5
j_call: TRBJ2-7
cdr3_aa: CASSYGGQSYEQYF

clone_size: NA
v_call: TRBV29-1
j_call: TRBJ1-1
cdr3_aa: CSVEGKLRNTEAFF

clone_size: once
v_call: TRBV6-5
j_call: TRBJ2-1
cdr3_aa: CASSQGLAGYNEQFF

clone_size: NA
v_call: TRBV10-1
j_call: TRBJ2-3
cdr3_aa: CASSDPSGPPPRTQYF

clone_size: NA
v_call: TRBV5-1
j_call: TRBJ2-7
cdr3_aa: CASSLGDRTYEQYF

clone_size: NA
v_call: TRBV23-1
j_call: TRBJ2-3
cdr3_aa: CASSHLGLAGVADTQYF

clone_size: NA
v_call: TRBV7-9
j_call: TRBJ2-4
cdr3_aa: CASSSERDSKGNIQYF

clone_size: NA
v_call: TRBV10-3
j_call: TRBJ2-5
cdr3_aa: CAIGAGGTQYF

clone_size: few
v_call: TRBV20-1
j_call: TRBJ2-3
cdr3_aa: CSANLPDTQYF

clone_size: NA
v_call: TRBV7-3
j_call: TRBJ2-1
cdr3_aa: CASSSHLGTSGSYNEQFF

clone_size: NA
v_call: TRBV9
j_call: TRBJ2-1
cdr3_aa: CASSVGPSSYNEQFF

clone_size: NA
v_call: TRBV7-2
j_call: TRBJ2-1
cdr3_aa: CASSLVASGSYNEQFF

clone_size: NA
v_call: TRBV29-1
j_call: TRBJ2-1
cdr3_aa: CSVDWLAGGLSEQFF

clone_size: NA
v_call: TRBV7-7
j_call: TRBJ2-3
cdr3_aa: CASSPHPGTSTDTQYF

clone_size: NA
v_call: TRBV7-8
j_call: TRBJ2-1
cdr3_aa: CASKGGPVYNEQFF

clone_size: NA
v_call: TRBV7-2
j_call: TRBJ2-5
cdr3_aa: CASGLTRWETQYF

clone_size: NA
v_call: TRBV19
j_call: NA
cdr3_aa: CACGGSGSSYEQYF

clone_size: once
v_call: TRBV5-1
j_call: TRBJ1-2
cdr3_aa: CASSPTEKHGYTF

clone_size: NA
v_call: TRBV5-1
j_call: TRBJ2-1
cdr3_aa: CASSLGGRGNEQFF

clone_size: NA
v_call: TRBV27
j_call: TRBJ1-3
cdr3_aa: CASSLGRGNTIYF

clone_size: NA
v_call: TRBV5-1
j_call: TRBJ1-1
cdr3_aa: CASSIRQGGRISTEAFF

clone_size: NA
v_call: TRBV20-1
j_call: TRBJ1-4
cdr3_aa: CSGQGDEKLFF

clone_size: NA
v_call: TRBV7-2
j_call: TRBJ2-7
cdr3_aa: CASSHSGRSSYEQYF

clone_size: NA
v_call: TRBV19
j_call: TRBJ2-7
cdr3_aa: CATRRGVAYEQYF

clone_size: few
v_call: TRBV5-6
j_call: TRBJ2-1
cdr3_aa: CASSPTGLYNEQFF

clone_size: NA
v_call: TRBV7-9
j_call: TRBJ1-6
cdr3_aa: CASSSAGALHF

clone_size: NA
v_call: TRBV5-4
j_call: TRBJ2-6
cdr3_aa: CASSLEGTGANVLTF

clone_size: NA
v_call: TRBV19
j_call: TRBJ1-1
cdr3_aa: CASSTPQRFTEAFF

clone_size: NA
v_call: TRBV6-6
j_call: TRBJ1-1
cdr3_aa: CASSPYTEAFF

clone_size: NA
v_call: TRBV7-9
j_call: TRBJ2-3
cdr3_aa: CASSPRAGGADTQYF

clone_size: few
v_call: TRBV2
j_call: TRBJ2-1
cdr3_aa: CASLVGLAVNEQFF

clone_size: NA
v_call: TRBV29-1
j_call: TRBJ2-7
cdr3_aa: CSVRGGQGAYEQYF

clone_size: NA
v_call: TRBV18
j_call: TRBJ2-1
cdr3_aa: CASAFLRDEQFF

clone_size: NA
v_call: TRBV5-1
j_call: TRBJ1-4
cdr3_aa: CASSLTGISIPNEKLFF

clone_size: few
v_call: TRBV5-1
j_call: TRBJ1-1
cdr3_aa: CASRGQGTAKSTEAFF

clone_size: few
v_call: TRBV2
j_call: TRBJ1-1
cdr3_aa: CASCWDKNTEAFF

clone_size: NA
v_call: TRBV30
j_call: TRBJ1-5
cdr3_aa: CAWGQGNQPQHF

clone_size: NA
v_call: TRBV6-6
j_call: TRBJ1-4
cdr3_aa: CASSYTIGNEKLFF

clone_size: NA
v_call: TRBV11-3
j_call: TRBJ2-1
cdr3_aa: CASSSFREGEQFF

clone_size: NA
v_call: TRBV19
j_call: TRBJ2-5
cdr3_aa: CASHRTGVLETQYF

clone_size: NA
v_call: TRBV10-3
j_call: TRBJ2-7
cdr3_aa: CAISEASGKSYYEQYF

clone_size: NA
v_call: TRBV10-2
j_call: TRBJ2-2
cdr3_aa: CASTAPVNTGELFF

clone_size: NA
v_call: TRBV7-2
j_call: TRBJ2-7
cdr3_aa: CASSKRTSGRGPSYEQYF

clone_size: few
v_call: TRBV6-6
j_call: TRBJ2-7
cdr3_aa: CASSLADEQYF

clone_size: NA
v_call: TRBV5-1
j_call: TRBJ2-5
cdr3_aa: CASSPAKGGVRSDQETQYF

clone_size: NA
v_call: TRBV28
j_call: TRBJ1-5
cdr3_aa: CASRGLGGNQPQHF